This T cell receptor (beta chain) stems from a study of T cells after somatic rescue of genetic block. Libraries were prepared by immunoSEQ multiplex PCR; TCRdb keeps only in-frame clonotypes and omits some of them. The sample consists of approximately 110,000 clones, about 89% of them appearing once. This clone was observed a single time. The clonotype comes from a woman aged 18-29 years. The specimen was peripheral blood mononuclear cells (PBMCs).

CDR3 loop: CASTDMEETQYF. CDR3 nucleotide sequence: TGCGCCAGCACGGACATGGAAGAGACCCAGTACTTC. This chain links TRBV5-1 with TRBJ2-5; possible D gene TRBD1, 5 bases. The CDR3 covers 12 residues. Trimming took off 6 bases at V and 3 bases at J, with 9 bases between the two ends. CDR1 SGHRS and CDR2 YFSETQ come from the germline V gene.